This T cell receptor (beta chain) originates from a study of Ad26.COV2.S vaccination and SARS-CoV-2 variants. Across the study: Enrollment placed the donor in the COV1001 Ad26.COV2.S trial arm. Study-wide results and caveats: It was vaccine recipients, not placebo recipients, who had the higher spike-specific TCR breadth. Spike-specific CD8+ and CD4+ T cell responses reportedly showed substantial breadth after vaccination.

Details on this clone: Its antigen remains unknown.

The V gene lost 0 bases and the J gene lost 2 bases, with 8 bases spanning the gap. Germline CDR1 and CDR2: SGDLS and YYNGEE. This CDR3 region has 14 residues. TCRdb's copy holds only in-frame clones and misses some; the assay was immunoSEQ multiplex PCR. The data contain about 320,000 clones, 86% of them singletons. Noted treatment: about 20 received Ad26.COV2.S at low or high dose, single or two shots; five or six received placebo; per-sample allocation not given. Specimens were obtained on day 63 following the first vaccine or placebo injection. Ad26.COV2.S expressed prefusion-stabilized spike from the original Wuhan strain.

The sequencing here drew on peripheral blood, taken in a trial of Ad26.COV2.S vaccine versus placebo. The chain carries TRBV9 and TRBJ2-5, with D perhaps TRBD1 (5 bases). The source of this sequence is a person between 18 and 59 years old who received the Ad26.COV2.S COVID-19 vaccine or a placebo. In nucleotides, the CDR3 is TGTGCCAGCAGCGTAGCTTCAGGGCAAGAGACCCAGTACTTC. Translated, it gives CASSVASGQETQYF.